This T cell receptor beta chain was sequenced for a study of tumor and adjacent non-tumor tissue in lung cancer. The overall study: Histology: around 13 adenocarcinoma, a couple of squamous cell carcinoma, 1 small cell lung cancer. Around 4.5 million productive TCRbeta reads were obtained per sample on average.

No cell sorting was done before RNA was extracted from the tissue. This non-tumor lung sample came from over 3 cm beyond the tumor edge. CDR3 length: 15 amino acids. In germline, CDR1 is WSHSY, CDR2 SAAADI. Whole-study findings and limits: Tumor repertoires had a smaller top 100 clone share than normal lung. Tumor TCR diversity, when higher, was linked to shorter survival.

Remarks on this clonotype: What it binds is not known. A read error may be the cause here, since a much bigger clone is one base away.

A modified ARM-PCR protocol with three rounds of nested PCR amplified TCRbeta. Each CDR3 protein is one row after TCRdb ran MiXCR on the multiplex PCR reads. The data contain about 110,000 distinct CDR3 sequences, 62% of them singletons. The clonotype comes from a man aged 55 to 70 with non-small cell lung cancer. The gene calls are TRBV10-2 and TRBJ2-1; the D is unclear. Sequencing was done on a sample of distant non-tumor lung tissue. CDR3 DNA: TGCGCCAGCAGTGGGTTAGCCCGGCCCTCCAATGAGCTGTTCTTC. This encodes CASSGLARPSNELFF.